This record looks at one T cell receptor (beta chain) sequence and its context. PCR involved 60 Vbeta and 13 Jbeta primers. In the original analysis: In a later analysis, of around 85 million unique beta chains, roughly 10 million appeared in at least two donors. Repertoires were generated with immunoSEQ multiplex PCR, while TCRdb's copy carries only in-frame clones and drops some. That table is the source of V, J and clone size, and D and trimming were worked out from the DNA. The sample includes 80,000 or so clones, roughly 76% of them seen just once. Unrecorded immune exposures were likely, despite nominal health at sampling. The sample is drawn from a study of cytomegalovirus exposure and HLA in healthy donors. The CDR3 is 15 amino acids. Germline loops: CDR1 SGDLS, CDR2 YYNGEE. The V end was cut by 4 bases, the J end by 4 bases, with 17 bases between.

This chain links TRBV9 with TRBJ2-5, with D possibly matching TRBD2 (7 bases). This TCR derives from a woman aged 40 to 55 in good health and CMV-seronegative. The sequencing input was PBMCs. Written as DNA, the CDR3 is TGTGCCAGCAGCTCGTCCTCGGGGGGCATAGAGACCCAGTACTTC. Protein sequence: CASSSSSGGIETQYF.